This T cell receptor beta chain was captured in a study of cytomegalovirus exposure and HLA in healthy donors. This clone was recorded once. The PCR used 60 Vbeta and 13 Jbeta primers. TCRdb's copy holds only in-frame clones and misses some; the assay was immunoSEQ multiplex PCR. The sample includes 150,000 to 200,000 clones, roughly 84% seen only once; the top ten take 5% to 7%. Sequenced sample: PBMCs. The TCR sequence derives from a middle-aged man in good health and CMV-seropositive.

The DNA for the CDR3 is TGTGCCACCAGCAGAGAACGACTAGCACACGAGCAGTACTTC. This encodes CATSRERLAHEQYF. The J gene is TRBJ2-7, the V gene TRBV15; TRBD2 agrees at 7 bases. The CDR3 is made up of 14 amino acids. The trim removed 0 bases at V and 5 bases at J, leaving 4 bases unmatched. CDR1 is LNHNV, CDR2 YYDKDF, per germline (reference sequence).